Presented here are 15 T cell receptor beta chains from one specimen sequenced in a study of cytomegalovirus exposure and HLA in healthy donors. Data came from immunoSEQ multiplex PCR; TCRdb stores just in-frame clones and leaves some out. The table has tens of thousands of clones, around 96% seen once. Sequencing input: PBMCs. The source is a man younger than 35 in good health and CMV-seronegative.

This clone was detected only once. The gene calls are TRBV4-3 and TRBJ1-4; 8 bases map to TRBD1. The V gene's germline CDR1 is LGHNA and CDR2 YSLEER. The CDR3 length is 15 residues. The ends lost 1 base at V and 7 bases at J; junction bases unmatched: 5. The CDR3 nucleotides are TGCGCCAGCAGCCAAGGGGGGACAGGTGGTGAAAAACTGTTTTTT. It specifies CASSQGGTGGEKLFF.

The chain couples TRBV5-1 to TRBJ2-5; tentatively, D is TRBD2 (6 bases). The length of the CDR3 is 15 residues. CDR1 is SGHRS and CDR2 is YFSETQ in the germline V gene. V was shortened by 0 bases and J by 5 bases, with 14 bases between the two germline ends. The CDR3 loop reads CASSLGRDPRETQYF. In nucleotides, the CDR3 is TGCGCCAGCAGCTTGGGGCGGGACCCACGGGAGACCCAGTACTTC.

The CDR3 spells CASSEARGGARNTIYF. CDR3 nucleotides: TGTGCCAGCAGTGAAGCTCGAGGGGGCGCGAGAAACACCATATATTTT. The genes are TRBV6-1 and TRBJ1-3; 7 bases match TRBD1. This CDR3 has 16 amino acids. The trim removed 0 bases at V and 5 bases at J, leaving 7 bases unmatched. The germline V gene encodes CDR1 MNHNS and CDR2 SASEGT.

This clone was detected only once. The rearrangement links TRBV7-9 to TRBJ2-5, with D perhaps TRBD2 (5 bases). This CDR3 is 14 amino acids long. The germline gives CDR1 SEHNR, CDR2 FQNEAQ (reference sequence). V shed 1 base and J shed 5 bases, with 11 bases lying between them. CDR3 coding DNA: TGTGCCAGCAGCTTAGGGGAGTATTGGGAGACCCAGTACTTC. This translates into CASSLGEYWETQYF.

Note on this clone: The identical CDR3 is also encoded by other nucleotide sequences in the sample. In DNA form, the CDR3 reads TGTGCCTGGAGTGTTCGGGGGGCGGGCAATCAGCCCCAGCATTTT. This encodes CAWSVRGAGNQPQHF. The chain uses TRBV30 and TRBJ1-5; TRBD1 is a possible D gene (6 bases). Deletions cut 0 bases from V and 2 bases from J, with 11 bases between. CDR1 GTSNPN and CDR2 SVGIG come from the germline V gene (reference sequence). This CDR3 comprises 15 residues. Full variable domain (remainder filled in from reference TRBV30 and TRBJ1-5): SQTIHQWPATLVQPVGSPLSLECTVEGTSNPNLYWYRQAAGRGLQLLFYSVGIGQISSEVPQNLSASRPQDRQFILSSKKLLLSDSGFYLCAWSVRGAGNQPQHFGDGTRLSIL.

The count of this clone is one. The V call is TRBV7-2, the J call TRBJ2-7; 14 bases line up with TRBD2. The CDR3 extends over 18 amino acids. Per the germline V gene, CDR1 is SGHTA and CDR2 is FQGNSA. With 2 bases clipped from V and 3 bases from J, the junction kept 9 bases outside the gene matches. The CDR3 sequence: CASSLRRLAGGPNYEQYF. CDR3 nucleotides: TGTGCCAGCAGCTTACGGCGACTAGCGGGAGGGCCGAACTACGAGCAGTACTTC.

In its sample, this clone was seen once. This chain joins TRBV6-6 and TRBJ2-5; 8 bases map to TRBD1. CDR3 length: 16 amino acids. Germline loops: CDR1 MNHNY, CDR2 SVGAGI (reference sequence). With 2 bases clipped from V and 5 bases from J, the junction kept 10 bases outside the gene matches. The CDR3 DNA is TGTGCCAGCAGTTACCCGGGGGCAGGGGGCGGGGAGACCCAGTACTTC. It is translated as CASSYPGAGGGETQYF.

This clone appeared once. The CDR3, as DNA: TGTGCCAGCAGCCAAGATGTCAGGGAGGGAGAGACCCAGTACTTC. Translated, it gives CASSQDVREGETQYF. V usage is TRBV4-2 and J usage is TRBJ2-5; TRBD2 agrees at 7 bases. This CDR3 contains 15 residues. Germline loops: CDR1 LGHNA, CDR2 YNFKEQ. The V gene end was trimmed by 0 bases and the J gene end by 4 bases; junction bases not matched to a gene: 5.

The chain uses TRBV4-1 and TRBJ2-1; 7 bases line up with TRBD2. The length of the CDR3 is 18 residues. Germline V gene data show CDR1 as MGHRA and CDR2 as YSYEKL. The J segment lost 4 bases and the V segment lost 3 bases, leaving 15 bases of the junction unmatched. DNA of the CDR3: TGCGCCAGCAGCCAGAGTCCAGCGGGGACCGACTCTTACAATGAGCAGTTCTTC. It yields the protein CASSQSPAGTDSYNEQFF.

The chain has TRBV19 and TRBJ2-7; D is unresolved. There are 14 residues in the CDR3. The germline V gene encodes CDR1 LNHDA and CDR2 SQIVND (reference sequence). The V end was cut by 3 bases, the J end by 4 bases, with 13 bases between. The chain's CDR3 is CASSIGGQLYEQYF. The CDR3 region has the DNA TGTGCCAGTAGTATCGGTGGGCAGTTGTACGAGCAGTACTTC.

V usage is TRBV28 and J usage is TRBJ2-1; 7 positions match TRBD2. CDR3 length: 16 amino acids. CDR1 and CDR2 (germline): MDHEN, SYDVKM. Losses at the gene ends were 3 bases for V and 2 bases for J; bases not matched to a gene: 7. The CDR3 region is CASSFRGRAPYNEQFF. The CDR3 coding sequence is TGTGCCAGCAGTTTTAGAGGGAGGGCCCCCTACAATGAGCAGTTCTTC.

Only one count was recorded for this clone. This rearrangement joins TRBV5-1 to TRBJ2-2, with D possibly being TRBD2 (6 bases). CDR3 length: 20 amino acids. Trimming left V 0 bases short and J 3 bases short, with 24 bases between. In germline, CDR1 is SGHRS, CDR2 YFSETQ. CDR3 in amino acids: CASSLALRSRRDSYTGELFF. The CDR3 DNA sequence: TGCGCCAGCAGCTTGGCCTTAAGATCACGGCGGGATTCGTACACCGGGGAGCTGTTTTTT.

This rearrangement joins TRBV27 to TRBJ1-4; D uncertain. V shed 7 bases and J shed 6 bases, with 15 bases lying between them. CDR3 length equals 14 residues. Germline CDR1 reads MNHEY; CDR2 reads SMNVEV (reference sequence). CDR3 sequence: CASTSTLGDEKLFF. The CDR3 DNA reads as TGTGCCAGCACCTCGACCTTGGGCGATGAAAAACTGTTTTTT.

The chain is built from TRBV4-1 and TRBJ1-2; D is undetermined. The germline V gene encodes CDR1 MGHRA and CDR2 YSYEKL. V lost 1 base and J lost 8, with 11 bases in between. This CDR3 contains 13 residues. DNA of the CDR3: TGCGCCAGCAGCCAAGTCGGACTTGGCGGCTACACCTTC. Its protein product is CASSQVGLGGYTF.

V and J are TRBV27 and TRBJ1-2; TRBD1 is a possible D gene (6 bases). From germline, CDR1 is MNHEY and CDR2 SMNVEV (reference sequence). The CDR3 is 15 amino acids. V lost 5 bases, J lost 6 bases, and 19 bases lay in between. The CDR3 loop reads CASSRYRDLVNGYTF. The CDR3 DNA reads TGTGCCAGCAGTAGATACAGGGACCTCGTGAATGGCTACACCTTC.